The clone carrying this T cell receptor (beta chain) was observed a few times. Its antigen is still unknown. These data originate in a study of post-analysis software for immune sequencing data. The study's findings and limits: Patients carried five TRBV segments more frequently than controls did, and TRBV5-6, TRBV5-1 and TRBV20-1 were among them.

The CDR3 consists of 14 residues. Germline values: CDR1 DFQATT, CDR2 SNEGSKA (reference sequence). V was clipped by 5 bases and J by 0 bases; unmatched bases: 4. Unique-molecular-identifier-tagged TCR beta cDNA libraries were used. Each CDR3 protein is one row after TCRdb ran MiXCR on the PCR reads. The sample records about 820,000 distinct CDR3 sequences, roughly 58% being singletons. The TCR was taken from a girl aged 5 to 17 with multiple sclerosis. The V call is TRBV20-1, the J call TRBJ2-7; 10 bases map to TRBD1. The sequenced material came from blood. CDR3 loop: CSAGRDRGSYEQYF. The CDR3 bases are TGCAGTGCTGGCCGGGACAGGGGCTCCTACGAGCAGTACTTC.